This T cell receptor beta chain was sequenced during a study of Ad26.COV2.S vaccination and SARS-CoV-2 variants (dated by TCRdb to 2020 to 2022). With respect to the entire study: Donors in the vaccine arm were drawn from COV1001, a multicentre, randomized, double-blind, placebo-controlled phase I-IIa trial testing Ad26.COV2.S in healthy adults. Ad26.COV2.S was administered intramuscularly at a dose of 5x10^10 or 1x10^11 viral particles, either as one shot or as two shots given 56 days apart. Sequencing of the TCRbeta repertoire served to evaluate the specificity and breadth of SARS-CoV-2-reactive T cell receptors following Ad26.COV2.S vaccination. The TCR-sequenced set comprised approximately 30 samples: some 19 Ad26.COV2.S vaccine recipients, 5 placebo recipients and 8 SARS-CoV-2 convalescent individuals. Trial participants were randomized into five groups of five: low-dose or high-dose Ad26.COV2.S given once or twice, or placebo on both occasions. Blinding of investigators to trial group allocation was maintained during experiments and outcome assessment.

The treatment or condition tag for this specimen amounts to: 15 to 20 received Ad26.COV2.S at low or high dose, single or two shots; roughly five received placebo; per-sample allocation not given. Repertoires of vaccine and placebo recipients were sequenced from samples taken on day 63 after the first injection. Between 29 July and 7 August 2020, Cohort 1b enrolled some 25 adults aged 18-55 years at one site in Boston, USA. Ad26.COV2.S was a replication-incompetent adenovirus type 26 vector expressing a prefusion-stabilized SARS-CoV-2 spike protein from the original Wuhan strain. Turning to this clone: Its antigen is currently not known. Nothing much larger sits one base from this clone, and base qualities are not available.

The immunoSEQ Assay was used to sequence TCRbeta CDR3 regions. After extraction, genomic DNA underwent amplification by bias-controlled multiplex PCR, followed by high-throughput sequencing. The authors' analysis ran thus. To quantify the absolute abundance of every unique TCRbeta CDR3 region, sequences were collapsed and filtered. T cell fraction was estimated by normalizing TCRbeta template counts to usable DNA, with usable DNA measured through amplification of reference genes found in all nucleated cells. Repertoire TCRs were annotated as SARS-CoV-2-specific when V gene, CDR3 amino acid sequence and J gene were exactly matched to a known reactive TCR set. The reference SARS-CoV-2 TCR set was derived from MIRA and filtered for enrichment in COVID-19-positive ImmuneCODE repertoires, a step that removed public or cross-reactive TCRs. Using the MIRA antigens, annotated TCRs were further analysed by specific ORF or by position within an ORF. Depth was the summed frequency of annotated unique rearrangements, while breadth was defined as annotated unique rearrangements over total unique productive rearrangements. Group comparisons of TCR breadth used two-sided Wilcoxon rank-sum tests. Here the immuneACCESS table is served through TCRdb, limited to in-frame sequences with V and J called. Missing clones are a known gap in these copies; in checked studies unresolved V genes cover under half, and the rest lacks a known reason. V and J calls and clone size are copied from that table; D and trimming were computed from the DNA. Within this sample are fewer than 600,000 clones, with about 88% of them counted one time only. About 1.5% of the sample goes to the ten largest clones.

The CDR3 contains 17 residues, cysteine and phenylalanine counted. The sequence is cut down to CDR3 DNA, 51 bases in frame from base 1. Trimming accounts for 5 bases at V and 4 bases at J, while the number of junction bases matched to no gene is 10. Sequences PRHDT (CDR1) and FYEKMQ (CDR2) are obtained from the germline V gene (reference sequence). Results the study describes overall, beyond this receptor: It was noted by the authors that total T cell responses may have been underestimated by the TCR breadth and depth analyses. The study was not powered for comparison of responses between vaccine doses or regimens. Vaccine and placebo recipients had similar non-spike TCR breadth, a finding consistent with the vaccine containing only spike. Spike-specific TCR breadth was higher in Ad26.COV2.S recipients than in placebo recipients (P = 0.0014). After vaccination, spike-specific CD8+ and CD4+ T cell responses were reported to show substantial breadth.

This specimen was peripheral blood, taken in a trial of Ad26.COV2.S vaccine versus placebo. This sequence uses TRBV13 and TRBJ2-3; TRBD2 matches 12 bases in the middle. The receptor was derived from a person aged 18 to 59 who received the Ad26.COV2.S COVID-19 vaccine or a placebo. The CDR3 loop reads CASSIRLAGVGADTQYF. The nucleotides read TGTGCCAGCAGCATACGACTAGCGGGAGTGGGGGCAGATACGCAGTATTTT.